This T cell receptor beta chain was recovered during a study of shared T cell receptors in the human thymus. TCRdb keeps only in-frame clones here, not all; method: immunoSEQ multiplex PCR. The data contain around 340,000 clones, roughly 94% of them seen just once; the ten biggest clones take up roughly 0.02%. The source is a human donor. Sequenced: thymocytes.

DNA of the CDR3: TGTGCCAGCCGAACTAGCGGTTCCTACGAGCAGTACTTC. Translation: CASRTSGSYEQYF. This chain joins TRBV7-8 and TRBJ2-7; 8 bases fit TRBD2. Per the germline V gene, CDR1 is SGHVS and CDR2 is FQNEAQ. After removal of 8 bases from V and 1 base from J, the junction contained 4 bases not matched to a gene. The CDR3 extends over 13 amino acids.